The clone carrying this T cell receptor (beta chain) showed up just a few times. V gave up 7 bases and J gave up 5 bases, with 8 bases separating them. CDR1 and CDR2 from the germline V gene are MDHEN and SYDVKM. The CDR3 has 12 residues. The source of the sample is a study of blood T cell repertoires in COVID-19. About the research overall: Donors in the United States, Italy and Spain gave samples during acute or convalescent COVID-19.

Original data processing: Estimated nucleated cell counts came from reference gene primer amplification. Profiled with immunoSEQ multiplex PCR; TCRdb holds only in-frame clones, not every one. That table is the source of V, J and clone size, and D and trimming were worked out from the DNA. The sample records over 250,000 clones, about 88% being singletons. The sequenced sample was peripheral blood. This clonotype was sampled from a human donor with COVID-19, enrolled during active disease. The donor label of this sample is uncertain. V gene TRBV28 combines with J gene TRBJ1-4, with D perhaps TRBD1 (5 bases). The CDR3 loop reads CASNQGNEKLFF. CDR3 in DNA: TGTGCCAGCAATCAGGGAAATGAAAAACTGTTTTTT.